Shown below are 22 T cell receptor beta chains from a single sample sequenced in a study of CD8+ T cells in alopecia areata (dated by TCRdb to between 2018 and 2020). The method behind the library was the immunoSEQ multiplex PCR assay. RNA was extracted from all samples and reverse transcribed into cDNA as template for TCR sequencing. Imported from immuneACCESS, the table was reduced by TCRdb to in-frame sequences with V and J called. These copies leave out some clones; in studies compared against another copy, an unresolved V gene accounts for under half, and the cause of the remainder is not known. The sample contains 140,000 to 150,000 clones, roughly 50% of them found a single time. The ten top clones hold 6% to 7% of the sample. Source material: CD4+ T cells sorted from blood. The receptors come from a human donor with alopecia areata.

This clone was detected only a few times. The chain carries TRBV27 and TRBJ2-5; tentative D call: TRBD2 (5 bases). The ends were cut back, 9 bases at V and 0 bases at J, with 11 bases in the middle. Germline CDR1 MNHEY, CDR2 SMNVEV (reference sequence). The length of the CDR3 is 13 residues. CDR3 in amino acids: CASREGNQETQYF. CDR3 bases: TGTGCCAGTCGCGAGGGAAACCAAGAGACCCAGTACTTC.

The V and J genes are TRBV28 and TRBJ2-2; possible D gene TRBD2, 6 bases. This CDR3 spans 11 amino acids. Trimming took off 10 bases at V and 9 bases at J, with 12 bases between the two ends. Per germline, CDR1 MDHEN and CDR2 SYDVKM. DNA of the CDR3: TGTGCCACCCAGACTAGATGGGAGCTGTTTTTT. Translated: CATQTRWELFF.

The rearrangement joins TRBV4-1 to TRBJ2-7; 7 bases are shared with TRBD2. Per germline, CDR1 MGHRA and CDR2 YSYEKL. The CDR3 consists of 14 residues. V dropped 4 bases and J dropped 5; count of bases not matched to a gene: 8. The CDR3 region has the DNA TGCGCCAGCAGCCGATATGGACTAGGAGACGAGCAGTACTTC. Translating gives CASSRYGLGDEQYF.

This clone was seen a few times. The chain carries TRBV28 and TRBJ2-7; TRBD2 might be the D (5 bases). The CDR3 consists of 13 residues. With 1 base removed from V and 4 bases from J, the gap between germline ends came to 8 bases. Germline V CDR1 and CDR2: MDHEN, SYDVKM. CDR3 amino acids: CASSLLREYEQYF. CDR3 sequence (DNA): TGTGCCAGCAGTTTATTGAGGGAATACGAGCAGTACTTC.

The gene calls are TRBV30 and TRBJ2-7; D is uncertain. The CDR3 runs 8 residues. Germline CDR1 is GTSNPN and CDR2 is SVGIG (reference sequence). Trimming took 5 bases from V and 10 from J, leaving 6 bases between them. The CDR3 region is CAWGRQYF. The CDR3 nucleotides are TGTGCCTGGGGGCGACAGTACTTC.

V gene TRBV28 combines with J gene TRBJ1-2; the match to TRBD1 covers 8 bases. After removal of 6 bases from V and 3 bases from J, the junction contained 3 bases not matched to a gene. Germline V gene data show CDR1 as MDHEN and CDR2 as SYDVKM. The CDR3 sequence is 13 residues long. The CDR3 DNA reads TGTGCCAGCAGCCGGGGACAGGACTATGGCTACACCTTC. It is translated as CASSRGQDYGYTF.

A remark on this clone: The same CDR3 is also encoded by other DNA sequences in this sample. This sequence joins TRBV5-6 and TRBJ2-7; D uncertain. Germline values: CDR1 SGHDT, CDR2 YYEEEE. V gave up 2 bases and J gave up 1 base, with 7 bases separating them. The CDR3 covers 13 residues. This CDR3 reads CASSFLDSYEQYF. For the CDR3, the DNA is TGTGCCAGCAGCTTTCTGGATTCCTACGAGCAGTACTTC.

The CDR3 DNA follows: TGCAGCGTTGCAGTGGGGTCGGGCTACGAGCAGTACTTC. Translating it yields CSVAVGSGYEQYF. The chain uses TRBV29-1 and TRBJ2-7; no definite D call. This CDR3 region has 13 residues. V was clipped by 4 bases and J by 3 bases, with 13 bases between them. Germline values: CDR1 SQVTM, CDR2 ANQGSEA.

Worth noting for this clone: The junction does not match germline at one end; this may be a read error. This rearrangement joins TRBV7-9 to TRBJ1-2; tentative D call: TRBD1 (5 bases). The CDR3 length is 9 residues. Germline lookup yields CDR1 SEHNR and CDR2 FQNEAQ (reference sequence). The CDR3 nucleotides read TGTGCCAGCAGGGAAGGGGAAGACTTC. Encoded protein: CASREGEDF.

This clone was detected only a few times. V gene TRBV11-3 combines with J gene TRBJ2-2, with a weak D call TRBD2 (5 bases). This CDR3 spans 16 amino acids. Germline V gene data show CDR1 as SGHNT and CDR2 as YENEEA. V lost 5 bases and J 3 bases, leaving 16 bases between the germline ends. This CDR3 reads CASSPAVGWDTGELFF. The CDR3 DNA sequence: TGTGCCAGCAGCCCAGCGGTGGGGTGGGACACCGGGGAGCTGTTTTTT.

The CDR3 DNA reads as TGTGCCAGCTCACCAAACAGGGCAGCAACTAATGAAAAACTGTTTTTT. It codes for CASSPNRAATNEKLFF. The chain recombines TRBV18 with TRBJ1-4, with a tentative D call TRBD1 (6 bases). This CDR3 region has 16 residues. The V end lost 2 bases, the J end lost 0 bases, and 10 bases lay between the germline ends. The germline CDR1 and CDR2 sequences are KGHSH and LQKENI.

The chain uses TRBV19 and TRBJ2-7, with 7 bases matching TRBD1. Per the germline V gene, CDR1 is LNHDA and CDR2 is SQIVND (reference sequence). The CDR3 length is 15 residues. After removal of 2 bases from V and 2 bases from J, the junction contained 6 bases not matched to a gene. The CDR3 region is CASSISPGGTYEQYF. DNA of the CDR3: TGTGCCAGTAGTATATCACCAGGGGGTACCTACGAGCAGTACTTC.

This clone was detected a few times. The chain has TRBV7-9 and TRBJ2-5; D is ambiguous. CDR1 and CDR2 from the germline V gene are SEHNR and FQNEAQ (reference sequence). The CDR3 contains 14 residues. Trimming took off 5 bases at V and 0 bases at J, with 10 bases between the two ends. The CDR3 DNA reads TGTGCCAGCAGCCTATGGACCGACCAAGAGACCCAGTACTTC. Residues: CASSLWTDQETQYF.

The J gene is TRBJ2-3, the V gene TRBV4-1; D ambiguous. Trimming left V 1 base short and J 6 bases short, with 5 bases between. Germline CDR1 and CDR2: MGHRA and YSYEKL. The CDR3 contains 12 residues. The DNA of the CDR3 is TGCGCCAGCAGCCAAGCTTTGGATACGCAGTATTTT. Amino acids: CASSQALDTQYF.

This clone was seen more than once but under ten times. The V and J genes are TRBV11-3 and TRBJ2-1; D not certain. The CDR3 is 13 amino acids. Germline-derived CDR1 and CDR2 are SGHNT and YENEEA. The ends were cut back, 1 base at V and 3 bases at J, with 4 bases in the middle. In DNA form, the CDR3 reads TGTGCCAGCAGCTTAGCTAACTACAATGAGCAGTTCTTC. The encoded protein is CASSLANYNEQFF.

The chain recombines TRBV6-5 with TRBJ1-1; D ambiguous. Germline V gene data show CDR1 as MNHEY and CDR2 as SVGAGI. V gave up 10 bases and J gave up 0 bases, with 3 bases separating them. The CDR3 has 10 amino acids. This CDR3 is CATMNTEAFF. In nucleotides, the CDR3 is TGTGCCACAATGAACACTGAAGCTTTCTTT.

The rearrangement links TRBV5-4 to TRBJ2-1; 8 bases match TRBD2. Unmatched junction bases numbered 11, after V lost 4 bases and J lost 8 bases. The CDR3 extends over 15 amino acids. In germline, CDR1 is SGHNT, CDR2 YYREEE (reference sequence). The CDR3 reads CASSKTSGVGYEQFF. The CDR3 DNA sequence: TGTGCCAGCAGCAAAACTAGCGGAGTTGGATATGAGCAGTTCTTC.

The DNA of the CDR3 is TGTGCCATCAGGATGACTAGCGACAATGAGCAGTTCTTC. Its protein is CAIRMTSDNEQFF. V usage is TRBV10-3 and J usage is TRBJ2-1; 8 nucleotides line up with TRBD2. CDR3 size: 13 residues. Germline V gene sequence: CDR1 ENHRY, CDR2 SYGVKD. The trim removed 6 bases at V and 5 bases at J, leaving 3 bases unmatched.

The sample holds many counts of this clone. The gene calls are TRBV9 and TRBJ2-7; D remains ambiguous. The CDR3 consists of 14 residues. Deletions cut 4 bases from V and 2 bases from J, with 13 bases between. The germline CDR1 and CDR2 sequences are SGDLS and YYNGEE. As DNA, the CDR3 is TGTGCCAGCAGCTCCCAAGGCCCAACCTACGAGCAGTACTTC. Amino acid sequence: CASSSQGPTYEQYF.

V usage is TRBV2 and J usage is TRBJ2-5; weak D call: TRBD2 (5 bases). The V gene's germline CDR1 is SNHLY and CDR2 FYNNEI. Deletions cut 3 bases from V and 5 bases from J, with 10 bases between. The CDR3 runs 13 residues. The chain's CDR3 is CASSDTAGETQYF. The DNA of the CDR3 is TGTGCCAGCAGTGACACGGCGGGCGAGACCCAGTACTTC.

The sample holds a few counts of this clone. The rearrangement joins TRBV10-3 to TRBJ2-1, with 11 positions matching TRBD2. This CDR3 is built from 13 residues. The V segment lost 8 bases and the J segment 4 bases; nucleotides outside the gene matches: 1. CDR1 is ENHRY and CDR2 is SYGVKD in the germline V gene. This chain's CDR3 is CAIRLAGYNEQFF. The DNA of the CDR3 is TGTGCCATCCGACTAGCGGGGTACAATGAGCAGTTCTTC.

V and J are TRBV30 and TRBJ1-1; 9 bases agree with TRBD1. CDR3 size: 14 residues. Germline CDR1 GTSNPN, CDR2 SVGIG (reference sequence). The J segment lost 1 base and the V segment lost 4 bases, leaving 4 bases of the junction unmatched. The CDR3 region has the DNA TGTGCCTGGAACACAGGGGGCTCGAACACTGAAGCTTTCTTT. It codes for CAWNTGGSNTEAFF.